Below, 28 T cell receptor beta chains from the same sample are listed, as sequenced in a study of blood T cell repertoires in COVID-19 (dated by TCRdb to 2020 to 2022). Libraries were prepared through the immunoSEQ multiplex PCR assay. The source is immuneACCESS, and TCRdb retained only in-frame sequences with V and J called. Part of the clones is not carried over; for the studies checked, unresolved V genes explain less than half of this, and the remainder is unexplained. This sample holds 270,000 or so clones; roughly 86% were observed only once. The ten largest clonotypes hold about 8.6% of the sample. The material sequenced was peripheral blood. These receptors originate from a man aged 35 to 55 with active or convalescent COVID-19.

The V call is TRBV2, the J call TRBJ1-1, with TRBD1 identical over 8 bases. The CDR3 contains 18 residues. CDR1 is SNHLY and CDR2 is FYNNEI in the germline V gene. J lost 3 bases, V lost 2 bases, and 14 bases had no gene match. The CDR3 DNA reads TGTGCCAGCAGTGAACCCTCGACAGGGGCTCGTCTGGACACTGAAGCTTTCTTT. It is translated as CASSEPSTGARLDTEAFF.

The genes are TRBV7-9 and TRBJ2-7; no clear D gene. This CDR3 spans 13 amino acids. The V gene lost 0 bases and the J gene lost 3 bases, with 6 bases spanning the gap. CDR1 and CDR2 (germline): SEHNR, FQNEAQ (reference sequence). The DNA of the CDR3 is TGTGCCAGCAGCTTAGCGTCTCTCTACGAGCAGTACTTC. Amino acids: CASSLASLYEQYF.

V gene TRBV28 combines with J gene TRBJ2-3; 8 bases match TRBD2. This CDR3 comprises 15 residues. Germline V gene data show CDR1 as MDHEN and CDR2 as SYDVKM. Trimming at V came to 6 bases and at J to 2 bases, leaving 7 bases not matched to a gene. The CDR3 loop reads CASSSPGGYTDTQYF. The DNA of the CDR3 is TGTGCCAGCAGCTCTCCGGGGGGGTACACAGATACGCAGTATTTT.

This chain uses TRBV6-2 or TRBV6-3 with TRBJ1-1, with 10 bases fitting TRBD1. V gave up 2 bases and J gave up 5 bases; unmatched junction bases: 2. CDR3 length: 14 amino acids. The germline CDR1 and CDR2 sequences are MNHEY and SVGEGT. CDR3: CASSYRDRGTEAFF. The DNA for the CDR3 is TGTGCCAGCAGTTACCGGGACAGGGGTACTGAAGCTTTCTTT.

In DNA, the CDR3 is TGTGCCAGCGGGCACAGGGTCCATAGTGAAGCTTTCTTT. Translation: CASGHRVHSEAFF. The gene calls are TRBV6-5 and TRBJ1-1; possibly TRBD1 for D (6 bases). From germline, CDR1 is MNHEY and CDR2 SVGAGI. V gave up 8 bases and J gave up 7 bases, with 17 bases separating them. The CDR3 is made up of 13 amino acids.

CDR3 in amino acids: CASSLASLSGYEQYF. The CDR3 DNA is TGTGCCAGCAGCTTGGCGTCCCTAAGCGGCTACGAGCAGTACTTC. This sequence joins TRBV5-5 and TRBJ2-7; maybe TRBD2 (5 bases). Looked up from germline, CDR1 is SGHKS and CDR2 is YYEKEE (reference sequence). This CDR3 contains 15 residues. The V and J ends lost 0 bases and 3 bases respectively, with 13 bases between them.

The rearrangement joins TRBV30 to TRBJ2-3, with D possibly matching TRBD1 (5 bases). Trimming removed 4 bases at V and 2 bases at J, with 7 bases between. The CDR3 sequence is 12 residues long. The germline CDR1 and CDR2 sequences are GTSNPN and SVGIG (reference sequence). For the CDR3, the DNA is TGTGCCTGGACAGGGAACACAGATACGCAGTATTTT. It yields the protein CAWTGNTDTQYF.

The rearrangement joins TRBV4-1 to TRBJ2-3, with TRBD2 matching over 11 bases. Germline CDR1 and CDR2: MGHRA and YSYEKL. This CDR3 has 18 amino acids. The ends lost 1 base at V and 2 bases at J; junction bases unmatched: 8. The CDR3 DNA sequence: TGCGCCAGCAGCCAAGCGGGTAGCGGGGGGGCCTACACAGATACGCAGTATTTT. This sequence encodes CASSQAGSGGAYTDTQYF.

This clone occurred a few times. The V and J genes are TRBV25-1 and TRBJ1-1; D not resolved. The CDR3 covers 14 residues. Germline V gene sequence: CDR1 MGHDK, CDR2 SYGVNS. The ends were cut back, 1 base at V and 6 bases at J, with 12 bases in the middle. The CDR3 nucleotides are TGTGCCAGCAGTGAATCGGGTCAGAGGTCTGAAGCTTTCTTT. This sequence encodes CASSESGQRSEAFF.

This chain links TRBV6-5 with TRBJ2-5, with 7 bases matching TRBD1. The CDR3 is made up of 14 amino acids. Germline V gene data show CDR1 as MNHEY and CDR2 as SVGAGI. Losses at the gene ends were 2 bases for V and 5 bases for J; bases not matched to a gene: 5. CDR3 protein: CASSYRTGGETQYF. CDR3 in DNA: TGTGCCAGCAGTTACAGGACAGGCGGCGAGACCCAGTACTTC.

The CDR3 coding sequence is TGCGCCAGCAGTTTAAAAGAGACCCAGTACTTC. Translation: CASSLKETQYF. The rearrangement links TRBV5-1 to TRBJ2-5; no reliable D call. With 5 bases removed from V and 3 bases from J, the gap between germline ends came to 5 bases. The CDR3 sequence is 11 residues long. Germline lookup yields CDR1 SGHRS and CDR2 YFSETQ. Based on the CDR3 plus reference TRBV5-1 and TRBJ2-5, the full variable domain is KAGVTQTPRYLIKTRGQQVTLSCSPISGHRSVSWYQQTPGQGLQFLFEYFSETQRNKGNFPGRFSGRQFSNSRSEMNVSTLELGDSALYLCASSLKETQYFGPGTRLLVL.

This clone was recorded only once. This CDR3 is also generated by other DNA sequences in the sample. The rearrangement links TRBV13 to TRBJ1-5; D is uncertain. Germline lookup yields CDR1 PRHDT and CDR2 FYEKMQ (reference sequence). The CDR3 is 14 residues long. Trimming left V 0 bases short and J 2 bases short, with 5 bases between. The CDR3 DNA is TGTGCCAGCAGCTTAGGCCGGGGCAATCAGCCCCAGCATTTT. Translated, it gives CASSLGRGNQPQHF.

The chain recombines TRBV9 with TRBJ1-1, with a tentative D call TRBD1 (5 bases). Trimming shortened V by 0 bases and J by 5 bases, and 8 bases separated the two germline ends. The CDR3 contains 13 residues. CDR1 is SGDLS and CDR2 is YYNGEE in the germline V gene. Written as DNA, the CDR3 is TGTGCCAGCAGCGTAGGGGGGAGGACTGAAGCTTTCTTT. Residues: CASSVGGRTEAFF.

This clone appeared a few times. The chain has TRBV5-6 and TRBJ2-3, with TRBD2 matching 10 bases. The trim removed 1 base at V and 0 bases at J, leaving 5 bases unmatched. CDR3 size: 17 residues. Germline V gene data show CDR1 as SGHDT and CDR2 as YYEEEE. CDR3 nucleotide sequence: TGTGCCAGCAGCTTGTTGGGGACTAGCGTAAGCACAGATACGCAGTATTTT. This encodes CASSLLGTSVSTDTQYF. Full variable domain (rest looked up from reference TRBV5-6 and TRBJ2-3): DAGVTQSPTHLIKTRGQQVTLRCSPKSGHDTVSWYQQALGQGPQFIFQYYEEEERQRGNFPDRFSGHQFPNYSSELNVNALLLGDSALYLCASSLLGTSVSTDTQYFGPGTRLTVL.

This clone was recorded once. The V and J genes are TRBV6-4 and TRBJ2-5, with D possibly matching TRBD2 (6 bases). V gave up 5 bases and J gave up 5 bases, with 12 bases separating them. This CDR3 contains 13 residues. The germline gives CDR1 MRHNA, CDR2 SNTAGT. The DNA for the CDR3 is TGTGCCAGCAGTCGAGGGCTAGCGGAGACCCAGTACTTC. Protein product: CASSRGLAETQYF.

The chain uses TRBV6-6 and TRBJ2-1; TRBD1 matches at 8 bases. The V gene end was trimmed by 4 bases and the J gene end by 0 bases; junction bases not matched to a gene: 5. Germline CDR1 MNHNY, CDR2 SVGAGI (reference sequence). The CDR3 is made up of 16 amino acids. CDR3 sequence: CASSSTGTGSYNEQFF. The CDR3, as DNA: TGTGCCAGCAGTTCTACCGGGACAGGCTCCTACAATGAGCAGTTCTTC.

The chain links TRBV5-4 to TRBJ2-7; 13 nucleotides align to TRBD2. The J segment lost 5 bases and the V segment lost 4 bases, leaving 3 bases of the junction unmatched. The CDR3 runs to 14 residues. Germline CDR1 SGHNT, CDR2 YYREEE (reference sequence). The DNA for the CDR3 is TGTGCCAGCAGCCAGGGACTAGCGGGGAACGAGCAGTACTTC. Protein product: CASSQGLAGNEQYF.

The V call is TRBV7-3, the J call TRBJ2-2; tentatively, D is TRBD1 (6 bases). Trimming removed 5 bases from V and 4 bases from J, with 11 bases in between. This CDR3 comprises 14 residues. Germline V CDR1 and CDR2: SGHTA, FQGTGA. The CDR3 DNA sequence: TGTGCCAGCAGCCCCCAGGGGACCACCGGGGAGCTGTTTTTT. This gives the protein CASSPQGTTGELFF.

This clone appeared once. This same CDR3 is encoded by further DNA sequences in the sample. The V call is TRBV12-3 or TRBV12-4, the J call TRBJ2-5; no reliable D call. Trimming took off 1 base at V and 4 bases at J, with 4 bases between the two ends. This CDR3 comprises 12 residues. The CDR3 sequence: CASSLGRETQYF. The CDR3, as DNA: TGTGCCAGCAGTTTAGGTCGAGAGACCCAGTACTTC.

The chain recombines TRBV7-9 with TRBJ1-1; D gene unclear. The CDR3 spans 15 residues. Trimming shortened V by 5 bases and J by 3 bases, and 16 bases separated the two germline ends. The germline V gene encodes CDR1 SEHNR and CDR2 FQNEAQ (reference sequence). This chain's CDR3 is CASSLLGGLDTEAFF. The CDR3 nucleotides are TGTGCCAGCAGCCTATTAGGAGGGCTGGACACTGAAGCTTTCTTT.

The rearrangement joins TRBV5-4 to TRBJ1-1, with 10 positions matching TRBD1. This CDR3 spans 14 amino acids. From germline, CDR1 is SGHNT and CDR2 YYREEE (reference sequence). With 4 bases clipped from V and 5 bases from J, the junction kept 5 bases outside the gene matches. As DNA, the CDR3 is TGTGCCAGCAGCCCCGGGACAGGGGCTACTGAAGCTTTCTTT. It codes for CASSPGTGATEAFF.

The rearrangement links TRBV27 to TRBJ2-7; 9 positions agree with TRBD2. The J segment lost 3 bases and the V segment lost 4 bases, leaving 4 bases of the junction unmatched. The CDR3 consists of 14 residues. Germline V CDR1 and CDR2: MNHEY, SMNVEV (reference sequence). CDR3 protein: CASSSGGGDYEQYF. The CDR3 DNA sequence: TGTGCCAGCAGTTCTGGCGGGGGGGACTACGAGCAGTACTTC.

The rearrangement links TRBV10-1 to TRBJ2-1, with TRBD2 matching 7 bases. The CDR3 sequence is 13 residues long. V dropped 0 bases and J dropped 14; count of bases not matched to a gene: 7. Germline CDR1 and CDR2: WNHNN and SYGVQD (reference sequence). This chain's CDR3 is CASSESETGGKFF. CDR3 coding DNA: TGCGCCAGCAGTGAGTCGGAAACGGGAGGAAAGTTCTTC.

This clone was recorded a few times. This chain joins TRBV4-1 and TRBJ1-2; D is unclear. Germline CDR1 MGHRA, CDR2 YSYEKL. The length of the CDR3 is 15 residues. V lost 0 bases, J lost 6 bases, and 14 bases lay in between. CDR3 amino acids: CASSQEPGSLNGYTF. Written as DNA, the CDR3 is TGCGCCAGCAGCCAAGAGCCAGGAAGTTTGAATGGCTACACCTTC.

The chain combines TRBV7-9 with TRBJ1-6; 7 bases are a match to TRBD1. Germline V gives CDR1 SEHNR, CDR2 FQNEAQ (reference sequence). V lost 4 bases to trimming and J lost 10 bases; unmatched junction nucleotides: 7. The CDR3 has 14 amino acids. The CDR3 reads CASSSGTAISPLHF. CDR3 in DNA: TGTGCCAGCAGCTCAGGGACAGCGATATCACCCCTCCACTTT.

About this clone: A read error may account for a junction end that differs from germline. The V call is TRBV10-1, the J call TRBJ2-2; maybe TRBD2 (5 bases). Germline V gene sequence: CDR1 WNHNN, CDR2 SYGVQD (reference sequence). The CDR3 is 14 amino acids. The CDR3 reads CASSESLEVGELFF. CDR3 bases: TGCGCCAGCAGCGAGTCGTTGGAGGTCGGGGAGCTGTTTTTT.

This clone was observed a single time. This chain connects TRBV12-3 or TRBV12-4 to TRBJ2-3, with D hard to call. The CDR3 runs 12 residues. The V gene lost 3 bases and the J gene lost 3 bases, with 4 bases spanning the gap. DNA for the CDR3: TGTGCCAGCAGTTTTCAGACAGATACGCAGTATTTT. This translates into CASSFQTDTQYF.

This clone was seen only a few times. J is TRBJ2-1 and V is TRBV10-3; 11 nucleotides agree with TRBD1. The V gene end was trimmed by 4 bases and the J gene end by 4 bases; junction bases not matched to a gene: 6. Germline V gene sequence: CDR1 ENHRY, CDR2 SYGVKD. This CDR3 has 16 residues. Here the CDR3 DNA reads TGTGCCATCAGTGGAATCCGGGACAGGGGGTACAATGAGCAGTTCTTC. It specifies CAISGIRDRGYNEQFF.